This T cell receptor beta chain was profiled in a study of prognosis after radiotherapy for stage I lung cancer. Looking at the study overall: The roughly twelve male and about 6 female patients were aged about 53 to 95, median approximately 71 years. Radiotherapy was SBRT in 3 to 5 fractions with a biologically effective dose of at least 100 Gy.

V was trimmed by 7 bases and J by 2 bases, leaving 26 bases between them. Germline CDR1 and CDR2: MRHNA and SNTAGT. The CDR3 contains 19 residues. General study findings and limits: Unique TCR clone counts were lower following stereotactic body radiation therapy (median 10,088 versus 6,861).

This clonotype appeared a single time. Its specificity is not known. A far larger clone is off by one base, so a read error is likely. It was by two-round multiplex PCR that TCR beta CDR3 was amplified from genomic DNA. Primers targeting each individual TRBV and TRBJ gene were applied in first-round PCR. PCR's second round employed universal primers. Each CDR3 protein is one row after TCRdb ran MiXCR on the multiplex PCR reads. The data hold 11,000 to 15,000 distinct CDR3 sequences, with 25% to 30% observed a single time. The chain uses TRBV6-4 and TRBJ2-2; perhaps TRBD1 as D (5 bases). Source: PBMCs, taken before or after stereotactic body radiation therapy (not recorded which). The origin of this receptor is a donor of 50 years or more with non-small cell lung cancer. The CDR3 spells CASTRQCFPPFPNTGELFF. The CDR3 nucleotides read TGTGCCAGCACTAGACAGTGTTTCCCCCCCTTTCCTAACACCGGGGAGCTGTTTTTT.